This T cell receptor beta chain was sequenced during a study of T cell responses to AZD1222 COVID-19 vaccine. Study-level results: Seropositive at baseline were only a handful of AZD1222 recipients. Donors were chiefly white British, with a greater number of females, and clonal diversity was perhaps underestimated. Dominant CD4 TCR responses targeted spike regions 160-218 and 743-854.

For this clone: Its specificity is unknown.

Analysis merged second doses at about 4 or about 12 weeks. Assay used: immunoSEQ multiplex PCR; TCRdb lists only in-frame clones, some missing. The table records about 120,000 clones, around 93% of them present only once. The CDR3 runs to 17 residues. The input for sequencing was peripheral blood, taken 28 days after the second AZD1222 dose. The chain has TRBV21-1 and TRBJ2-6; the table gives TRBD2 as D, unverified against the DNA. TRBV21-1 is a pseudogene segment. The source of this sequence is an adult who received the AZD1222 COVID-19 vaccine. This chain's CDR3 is CASSALAGEDGANVLTF. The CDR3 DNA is TGTGCCAGCAGCGCGTTAGCGGGTGAGGATGGGGCCAACGTCCTGACTTTC.